This T cell receptor beta chain derives from a study of cytomegalovirus exposure and HLA in healthy donors. With 60 Vbeta and 13 Jbeta primers, the PCR was carried out. Only in-frame clones appear in the TCRdb table, and some are missing; sequencing was by immunoSEQ multiplex PCR. The data contain 85,000 to 100,000 clones, over 70% of them seen just once; the ten biggest clones take up 4.5% to 5%. Notes on this clone: What it binds is not known.

Broader study findings: In an earlier analysis, most TCR beta V segments were productive about 90% or about 30% of the time. Later findings reportedly placed an Asian-associated ancestry cluster below the roughly 700-donor mean for N-insertions.

CDR1 and CDR2 (germline): SGDLS, YYNGEE. The CDR3 covers 18 residues. After removal of 0 bases from V and 3 bases from J, the junction contained 14 bases not matched to a gene. The chain combines TRBV9 with TRBJ2-5; 7 bases are a match to TRBD2. Sequencing was done on a sample of PBMCs. This sequence originates from a woman aged 35 to 49 in good health and CMV-seronegative. The CDR3, as DNA: TGTGCCAGCAGCGTAGGGGTGGGGGGGAATACGTTAGAAGAGACCCAGTACTTC. It specifies CASSVGVGGNTLEETQYF.